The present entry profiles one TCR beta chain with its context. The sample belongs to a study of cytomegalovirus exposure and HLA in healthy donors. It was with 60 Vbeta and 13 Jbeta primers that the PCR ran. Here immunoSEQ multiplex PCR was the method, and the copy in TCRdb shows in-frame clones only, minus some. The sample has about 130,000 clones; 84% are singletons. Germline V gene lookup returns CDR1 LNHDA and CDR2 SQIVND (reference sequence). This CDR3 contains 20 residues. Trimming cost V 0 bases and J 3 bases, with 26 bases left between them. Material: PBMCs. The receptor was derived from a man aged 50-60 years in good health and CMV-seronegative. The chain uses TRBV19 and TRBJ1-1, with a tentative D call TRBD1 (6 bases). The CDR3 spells CASSIDSPTGSKFLHTEAFF. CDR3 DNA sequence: TGTGCCAGTAGTATAGACTCCCCGACAGGCTCAAAGTTTCTCCACACTGAAGCTTTCTTT.